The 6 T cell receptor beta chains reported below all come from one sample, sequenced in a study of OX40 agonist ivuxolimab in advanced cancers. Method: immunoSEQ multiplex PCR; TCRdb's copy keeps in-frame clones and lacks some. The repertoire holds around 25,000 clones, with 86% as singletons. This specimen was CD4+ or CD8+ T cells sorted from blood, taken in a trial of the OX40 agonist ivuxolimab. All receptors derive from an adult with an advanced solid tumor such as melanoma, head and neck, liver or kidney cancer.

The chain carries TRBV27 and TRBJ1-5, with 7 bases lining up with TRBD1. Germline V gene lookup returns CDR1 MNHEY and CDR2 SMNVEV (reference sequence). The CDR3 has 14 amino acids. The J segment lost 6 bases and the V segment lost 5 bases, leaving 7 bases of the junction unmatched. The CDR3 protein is CASSPDREVQPQHF. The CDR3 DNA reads TGTGCCAGCAGTCCCGACAGGGAAGTTCAGCCCCAGCATTTT.

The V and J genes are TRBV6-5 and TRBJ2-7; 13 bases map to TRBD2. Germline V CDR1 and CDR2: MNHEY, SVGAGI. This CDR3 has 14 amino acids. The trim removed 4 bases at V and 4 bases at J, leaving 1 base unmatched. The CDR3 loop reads CASSWGLAGYEQYF. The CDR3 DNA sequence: TGTGCCAGCAGTTGGGGACTAGCGGGATACGAGCAGTACTTC.

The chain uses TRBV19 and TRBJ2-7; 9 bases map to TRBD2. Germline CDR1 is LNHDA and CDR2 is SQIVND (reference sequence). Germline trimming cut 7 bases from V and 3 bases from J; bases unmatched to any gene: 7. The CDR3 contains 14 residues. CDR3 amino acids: CASKAAGGYYEQYF. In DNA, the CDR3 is TGTGCCAGTAAGGCAGCGGGGGGATACTACGAGCAGTACTTC.

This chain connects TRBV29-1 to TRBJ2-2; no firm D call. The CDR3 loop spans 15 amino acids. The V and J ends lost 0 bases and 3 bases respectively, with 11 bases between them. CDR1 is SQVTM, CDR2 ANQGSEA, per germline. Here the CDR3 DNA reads TGCAGCGTTGAAGATAGCCGGGTGGACACCGGGGAGCTGTTTTTT. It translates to CSVEDSRVDTGELFF.

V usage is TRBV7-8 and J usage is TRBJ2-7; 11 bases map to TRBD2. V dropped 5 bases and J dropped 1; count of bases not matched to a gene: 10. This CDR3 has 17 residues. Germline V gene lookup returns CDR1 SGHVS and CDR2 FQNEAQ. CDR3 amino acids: CASSPGLAASPSYEQYF. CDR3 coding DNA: TGTGCCAGCAGCCCGGGACTAGCGGCTTCTCCGTCCTACGAGCAGTACTTC.

The CDR3 region is CASSQYQETQYF. For the CDR3, the DNA is TGTGCCAGCAGCCAATACCAAGAGACCCAGTACTTC. V and J are TRBV14 and TRBJ2-5; D unresolved. Looked up from germline, CDR1 is SGHDN and CDR2 is FVKESK. This CDR3 contains 12 residues. V dropped 2 bases and J dropped 0 bases, with 1 base sitting between them.